This is a list of T cell receptor beta chains from one sample in a study of cytomegalovirus exposure and HLA in healthy donors. Libraries were prepared by immunoSEQ multiplex PCR; TCRdb keeps only in-frame clonotypes and omits some of them. The top ten clones hold about 21% of a sample with over 30,000 clones, roughly 69% of them seen once. The sequencing sample was made of PBMCs. These receptors were taken from a man between 45 and 60 years old in good health and CMV-seropositive. Both conserved end residues are part of each CDR3. D genes are given only for firm matches. Size is stated for part of the rows, as once, few or many counts, or as a class when the clone is expanded.

TRBJ1-1,TRBV4-1,17,NA,NA,CASSQDSSTDGRTEAFF,TGCGCCAGCAGCCAAGATTCATCGACAGACGGAAGAACTGAAGCTTTCTTT
TRBJ2-5,TRBV29-1,15,TRBD2,NA,CSVESSSGGRETQYF,TGCAGCGTTGAATCATCTAGCGGGGGGAGGGAGACCCAGTACTTC
TRBJ2-7,TRBV9,14,NA,NA,CASSGSLSPYEQYF,TGTGCCAGCAGCGGGTCCCTATCTCCCTACGAGCAGTACTTC
TRBJ1-2,TRBV6-5,13,TRBD1,NA,CASTYDRGYGYTF,TGTGCCAGCACCTACGACAGGGGGTATGGCTACACCTTC
TRBJ1-2,TRBV30,13,NA,NA,CAWSASRSYGYTF,TGTGCCTGGAGTGCTTCGAGGTCTTATGGCTACACCTTC
TRBJ2-5,TRBV14,15,NA,few,CASSPLSGSWETQYF,TGTGCCAGCAGCCCCCTCTCAGGGTCGTGGGAGACCCAGTACTTC
TRBJ2-6,TRBV28,15,TRBD1,few,CASRIGQAQANVLTF,TGTGCCAGCAGGATTGGACAGGCCCAGGCCAACGTCCTGACTTTC
TRBJ1-2,TRBV6-5,13,TRBD1,NA,CASSTGAQYGYTF,TGTGCCAGCAGTACAGGGGCGCAATATGGCTACACCTTC
TRBJ1-5,TRBV5-4,13,NA,NA,CASSLDSNQPQHF,TGTGCCAGCAGCCTCGACAGTAATCAGCCCCAGCATTTT
TRBJ1-2,TRBV28,12,NA,few,CASSFRGYGYTF,TGTGCCAGCAGCTTCCGGGGCTATGGCTACACCTTC
TRBJ2-3,TRBV7-3,15,TRBD2,few,CASSDGTSNTDTQYF,TGTGCCAGCAGTGATGGGACTAGCAACACAGATACGCAGTATTTT
TRBJ2-5,TRBV7-9,13,TRBD1,NA,CAIRGQGIRTQYF,TGTGCCATCCGGGGACAGGGAATTCGTACCCAGTACTTC
TRBJ1-1,TRBV27,13,NA,few,CASSLSPGTEAFF,TGTGCCAGCAGTTTATCACCCGGGACTGAAGCTTTCTTT
TRBJ2-5,TRBV9,15,TRBD2,few,CASSVSSGGGETQYF,TGTGCCAGCAGCGTATCTAGCGGAGGAGGAGAGACCCAGTACTTC
TRBJ1-5,TRBV2,15,NA,NA,CASSEGGRGNQPQHF,TGTGCCAGCAGTGAAGGGGGGAGGGGTAATCAGCCCCAGCATTTT
TRBJ1-5,TRBV4-1,16,TRBD1,NA,CASSQDEGARGQPQHF,TGCGCCAGCAGCCAAGATGAGGGGGCGCGGGGTCAGCCCCAGCATTTT
TRBJ1-1,TRBV28,16,NA,NA,CASSLVPRRSNTEAFF,TGTGCCAGCAGTTTAGTGCCAAGGCGGTCGAACACTGAAGCTTTCTTT
TRBJ2-7,TRBV5-6,11,NA,NA,CASSRGYEQYF,TGTGCCAGCAGCAGGGGATATGAGCAGTACTTC
TRBJ2-5,TRBV7-3,16,TRBD2,once,CASSPGLAGGGETQYF,TGTGCCAGCAGCCCTGGACTAGCGGGGGGCGGGGAGACCCAGTACTTC
TRBJ2-5,TRBV28,13,NA,NA,CASSLSGEETQYF,TGTGCCAGCAGTTTATCAGGGGAAGAGACCCAGTACTTC
TRBJ2-3,TRBV5-1,14,TRBD1,NA,CASSSGTGTDTQYF,TGCGCCAGCAGCTCCGGGACAGGCACAGATACGCAGTATTTT
TRBJ1-2,TRBV10-1,13,TRBD1,NA,CASRRDSFYGYTF,TGCGCCAGCAGGCGGGACAGCTTCTATGGCTACACCTTC
TRBJ2-3,TRBV5-4,13,NA,NA,CASSFSGTDTQYF,TGTGCCAGCAGCTTTAGTGGTACAGATACGCAGTATTTT
TRBJ1-2,TRBV9,13,NA,NA,CASSVGQNYGYTF,TGTGCCAGCAGCGTAGGGCAGAACTATGGCTACACCTTC
TRBJ1-5,TRBV6-1,13,NA,NA,CASSVGGFQPQHF,TGTGCCAGCAGTGTGGGGGGGTTCCAGCCCCAGCATTTT
TRBJ2-1,TRBV9,16,TRBD2,once,CASRPPGTSGIGEQFF,TGTGCCAGCAGACCCCCCGGGACTAGCGGCATCGGTGAGCAGTTCTTC
TRBJ1-5,TRBV10-2,15,NA,NA,CASSITQGWGQPQHF,TGCGCCAGCAGTATTACACAGGGATGGGGTCAGCCCCAGCATTTT
TRBJ1-2,TRBV6-5,12,NA,NA,CASSSDTYGYTF,TGTGCCAGCAGCTCGGACACCTATGGCTACACCTTC
TRBJ1-2,TRBV27,13,NA,NA,CASSLSHLNGYTF,TGTGCCAGCAGTTTATCCCACCTAAATGGCTACACCTTC
TRBJ2-1,TRBV7-6,16,NA,NA,CASSQGPGSSYNEQFF,TGTGCCAGCAGCCAAGGGCCGGGGAGCTCCTACAATGAGCAGTTCTTC
TRBJ2-2,TRBV6-6,15,NA,NA,CASSYDSGNTGELFF,TGTGCCAGCAGTTACGATTCAGGGAACACCGGGGAGCTGTTTTTT
TRBJ2-7,TRBV4-1,18,TRBD2,few,CASSLGLAGKADSYEQYF,TGCGCCAGCAGTTTGGGACTAGCGGGAAAAGCTGACTCCTACGAGCAGTACTTC
TRBJ2-7,TRBV2,12,NA,once,CASTRTAYEQYF,TGTGCCAGCACTAGGACTGCCTACGAGCAGTACTTC
TRBJ2-5,TRBV5-6,13,NA,NA,CASSLAGVGTQYF,TGTGCCAGCAGCTTGGCGGGGGTGGGGACCCAGTACTTC
TRBJ1-5,TRBV28,13,NA,NA,CASNGGSDQPQHF,TGTGCCAGCAACGGAGGGTCGGATCAGCCCCAGCATTTT
TRBJ2-6,TRBV15,15,NA,NA,CATSNAISGANVLTF,TGTGCCACCAGTAACGCGATCTCTGGGGCCAACGTCCTGACTTTC
TRBJ1-6,TRBV29-1,14,NA,once,CSVREGAYNSPLHF,TGCAGCGTCCGCGAAGGGGCCTATAATTCACCCCTCCACTTT
TRBJ1-1,TRBV5-1,14,TRBD1,NA,CASSPGQGFTEAFF,TGCGCCAGCAGCCCGGGACAGGGTTTCACTGAAGCTTTCTTT
TRBJ1-1,TRBV29-1,17,TRBD1,NA,CSVYGLRDSPLNTEAFF,TGCAGCGTCTATGGCCTCCGGGACAGCCCCTTGAACACTGAAGCTTTCTTT
TRBJ1-5,TRBV7-8,21,TRBD1,NA,CASVCAGSVEADRGLRQPQHF,TGTGCCAGCGTTTGTGCCGGTAGTGTGGAAGCAGACAGGGGGCTGCGTCAGCCCCAGCATTTT
TRBJ1-2,TRBV9,13,TRBD1,once,CASSAGGGYGYTF,TGTGCCAGCAGCGCAGGGGGCGGCTATGGCTACACCTTC
TRBJ2-1,TRBV25-1,15,NA,NA,CASSEGAALYNEQFF,TGTGCCAGCAGTGAAGGAGCGGCCCTCTACAATGAGCAGTTCTTC
TRBJ2-7,TRBV5-1,15,TRBD2,NA,CASSFSGGSSYEQYF,TGCGCCAGCAGCTTTAGCGGGGGGAGCTCCTACGAGCAGTACTTC
TRBJ2-7,TRBV30,15,TRBD1,once,CATTPTGANSYEQYF,TGTGCCACCACCCCCACAGGGGCCAACTCCTACGAGCAGTACTTC
TRBJ2-1,TRBV5-8,15,TRBD2,NA,CASSLVGGRYNEQFF,TGTGCCAGCAGCCTGGTCGGCGGGAGGTACAATGAGCAGTTCTTC
TRBJ2-1,TRBV7-9,15,NA,NA,CASSLVRQGTSEQFF,TGTGCCAGCAGCTTAGTTCGGCAGGGGACCAGTGAGCAGTTCTTC